The following is a TCR beta chain sequence with its context. As yet, its antigen is unknown. Researchers built TCR beta libraries using quantitative 5'-RACE with molecular barcodes. One entry per CDR3 protein, called by TCRdb with MiXCR from the 5' RACE reads. Seen here are around 770,000 distinct CDR3 sequences, 15% to 20% observed once, and the top ten hold about 19%. This CDR3 has 16 residues. Trimming removed 3 bases from V and 8 bases from J; junction bases left unmatched: 10. Germline V gene lookup returns CDR1 SGHRS and CDR2 YFSETQ. These data belong to a study of CD8 T cells in ankylosing spondylitis. Study-wide results and caveats: Some motif variants were previously reported in reactive arthritis synovial fluid and blood. Ankylosing spondylitis blood appeared to be characterized by a TCR beta motif of several highly homologous variants. CD8+ by phenotype, disease-linked clones were relatively rare in peripheral blood.

The J gene is TRBJ2-1, the V gene TRBV5-1; 11 bases line up with TRBD2. The sample consisted of blood, either unsorted or a sorted T cell fraction (not recorded which). The source is a male donor with ankylosing spondylitis. DNA for the CDR3: TGCGCCAGCAGCTCCTTAGCGGGGGGGCTTAAGGATGAGCAGTTCTTC. It codes for CASSSLAGGLKDEQFF.